Below, 27 T cell receptor beta chains from the same sample are listed, as sequenced in a study of OX40 agonist ivuxolimab in advanced cancers. Some clones are missing from TCRdb's copy, which holds only in-frame ones; the method was immunoSEQ multiplex PCR. In the table there are roughly 100,000 clones, more than 80% of which are singletons. This specimen consisted of CD4+ or CD8+ T cells sorted from blood, obtained in a trial of the OX40 agonist ivuxolimab. The receptors come from an adult with an advanced solid tumor such as melanoma, head and neck, liver or kidney cancer.

This clone was recorded only once. V usage is TRBV6-5 and J usage is TRBJ1-1; no clear D. With 6 bases removed from V and 3 bases from J, the gap between germline ends came to 5 bases. The CDR3 is made up of 11 amino acids. Germline V CDR1 and CDR2: MNHEY, SVGAGI. CDR3 amino acids: CASRWDTEAFF. The CDR3 region has the DNA TGTGCCAGCAGATGGGACACTGAAGCTTTCTTT.

The chain joins TRBV7-2 to TRBJ1-3; TRBD1 aligns across 10 bases. The CDR3 contains 14 residues. After removal of 6 bases from V and 6 bases from J, the junction contained 5 bases not matched to a gene. From germline, CDR1 is SGHTA and CDR2 FQGNSA. The CDR3 coding sequence is TGTGCCAGCAGGGCCGGGACAGGGGTAAACACCATATATTTT. Translation gives CASRAGTGVNTIYF. The variable domain in full, with the rest retrieved from reference TRBV7-2 and TRBJ1-3, is GAGVSQSPSNKVTEKGKDVELRCDPISGHTALYWYRQSLGQGLEFLIYFQGNSAPDKSGLPSDRFSAERTGGSVSTLTIQRTQQEDSAVYLCASRAGTGVNTIYFGEGSWLTVV.

CDR3: CASSRWGQGNTGNTIYF. The CDR3, as DNA: TGTGCCAGCAGCCGGTGGGGACAGGGGAATACTGGAAACACCATATATTTT. The gene calls are TRBV14 and TRBJ1-3; the match to TRBD1 covers 10 bases. The CDR3 is made up of 17 amino acids. Looked up from germline, CDR1 is SGHDN and CDR2 is FVKESK. Unmatched junction bases numbered 8, after V lost 4 bases and J lost 2 bases. The whole variable domain, remainder taken from reference TRBV14 and TRBJ1-3, is EAGVTQFPSHSVIEKGQTVTLRCDPISGHDNLYWYRRVMGKEIKFLLHFVKESKQDESGMPNNRFLAERTGGTYSTLKVQPAELEDSGVYFCASSRWGQGNTGNTIYFGEGSWLTVV.

The chain combines TRBV29-1 with TRBJ2-3, with TRBD1 matching 11 bases. This CDR3 region has 16 residues. Germline CDR1 reads SQVTM; CDR2 reads ANQGSEA. V lost 3 bases to trimming and J lost 3 bases; unmatched junction nucleotides: 8. CDR3 DNA sequence: TGCAGCGTTGACGACGGGACAGGGGGATGGACAGATACGCAGTATTTT. Residues: CSVDDGTGGWTDTQYF.

The J gene is TRBJ2-7, the V gene TRBV13, with 8 bases matching TRBD1. There are 15 residues in the CDR3. Germline V lookup: CDR1 PRHDT, CDR2 FYEKMQ (reference sequence). Losses at the gene ends were 5 bases for V and 3 bases for J; bases not matched to a gene: 9. This CDR3 is CASSAHRDRRYEQYF. In DNA form, the CDR3 reads TGTGCCAGCAGCGCTCACCGGGACAGGCGCTACGAGCAGTACTTC.

The chain uses TRBV5-4 and TRBJ1-2; TRBD1 matches at 9 bases. V was clipped by 0 bases and J by 8 bases; unmatched bases: 5. CDR3 length: 14 amino acids. Germline values: CDR1 SGHNT, CDR2 YYREEE (reference sequence). The CDR3 region is CASSLEQGARGYTF. The DNA of the CDR3 is TGTGCCAGCAGCTTGGAACAGGGGGCTCGGGGCTACACCTTC.

This chain uses TRBV2 with TRBJ1-1, with D unclear. V lost 1 base to trimming and J lost 8 bases, with 8 bases between them. Germline V gene sequence: CDR1 SNHLY, CDR2 FYNNEI. The CDR3 covers 12 residues. The CDR3 DNA sequence: TGTGCCAGCAGTGAAGGGGTTTACGAAGCTTTCTTT. This sequence encodes CASSEGVYEAFF.

The sample holds one count of this clone. The chain carries TRBV5-1 and TRBJ1-4; D gene ambiguous. Germline values: CDR1 SGHRS, CDR2 YFSETQ. CDR3 size: 14 residues. The V and J ends lost 3 bases and 7 bases respectively, with 13 bases between them. CDR3 nucleotides: TGCGCCAGCAGCTACACGGACCCTTTTGAAAAACTGTTTTTT. Its translation: CASSYTDPFEKLFF.

The gene calls are TRBV5-6 and TRBJ2-5, with D unclear. The V end was cut by 4 bases, the J end by 7 bases, with 20 bases between. Looked up from germline, CDR1 is SGHDT and CDR2 is YYEEEE. This CDR3 has 15 residues. CDR3 bases: TGTGCCAGCAGCCCAAGGGTTTGGGTCGGCGGGACCCAGTACTTC. Protein: CASSPRVWVGGTQYF.

This chain connects TRBV5-6 to TRBJ1-2; perhaps TRBD1 as D (5 bases). This CDR3 is built from 15 residues. The V gene lost 4 bases and the J gene lost 5 bases, with 18 bases spanning the gap. Germline V gene lookup returns CDR1 SGHDT and CDR2 YYEEEE. The CDR3 DNA reads TGTGCCAGCAGCCTCGAAGCAGCAGGGTGGTATGGCTACACCTTC. Its protein product is CASSLEAAGWYGYTF.

The rearrangement links TRBV9 to TRBJ2-3; D is uncertain. This CDR3 region has 14 residues. Germline CDR1 reads SGDLS; CDR2 reads YYNGEE. The V gene lost 1 base and the J gene lost 5 bases, with 11 bases spanning the gap. Written as DNA, the CDR3 is TGTGCCAGCAGCGTAAGTGGTACCGTAGATACGCAGTATTTT. Translation gives CASSVSGTVDTQYF.

The chain combines TRBV7-7 with TRBJ2-3, with 9 bases aligning to TRBD1. V was clipped by 5 bases and J by 6 bases; unmatched bases: 15. Germline V CDR1 and CDR2: SSHAT, FNYEAQ (reference sequence). The CDR3 runs to 17 residues. This chain's CDR3 is CASSKRTGEEGSDTQYF. CDR3 bases: TGTGCCAGCAGCAAGAGGACAGGGGAGGAGGGGAGCGATACGCAGTATTTT.

V usage is TRBV10-3 and J usage is TRBJ2-5; D is unclear. The DNA end is more similar to TRBJ2-7, so the J call may be wrong. CDR1 is ENHRY, CDR2 SYGVKD, per germline. The CDR3 has 15 amino acids. The CDR3 spells CAISLPGDLSYEQYF. In nucleotides, the CDR3 is TGTGCCATCAGTCTCCCCGGAGACTTGTCCTACGAGCAGTACTTC.

The CDR3 DNA sequence: TGTGCCAGTAGTATAGAGAAGGGAAGTGGGGCCAACGTCCTGACTTTC. Amino acid sequence: CASSIEKGSGANVLTF. The rearrangement joins TRBV19 to TRBJ2-6; D remains ambiguous. This CDR3 has 16 amino acids. V lost 0 bases, J lost 3 bases, and 9 bases lay in between. Germline values: CDR1 LNHDA, CDR2 SQIVND (reference sequence).

This clone was found once. The rearrangement links TRBV6-1 to TRBJ2-3; 13 bases map to TRBD2. Losses at the gene ends were 3 bases for V and 2 bases for J; bases not matched to a gene: 8. This CDR3 spans 18 amino acids. From germline, CDR1 is MNHNS and CDR2 SASEGT. The CDR3: CASSDPTSGGHFTDTQYF. The CDR3, as DNA: TGTGCCAGCAGTGACCCGACTAGCGGGGGGCATTTCACAGATACGCAGTATTTT.

This chain links TRBV9 with TRBJ2-3; TRBD1 matches 8 bases. After removal of 3 bases from V and 2 bases from J, the junction contained 8 bases not matched to a gene. From germline, CDR1 is SGDLS and CDR2 YYNGEE. The CDR3 sequence is 16 residues long. CDR3 DNA sequence: TGTGCCAGCAGCGCTGAGACAGGGGAGCTCACAGATACGCAGTATTTT. This sequence encodes CASSAETGELTDTQYF.

This chain links TRBV2 with TRBJ2-3; D ambiguous. V dropped 2 bases and J dropped 3 bases, with 18 bases sitting between them. The CDR3 runs 17 residues. CDR1 is SNHLY, CDR2 FYNNEI, per germline. CDR3 in amino acids: CASSESVAGRGTDTQYF. The DNA of the CDR3 is TGTGCCAGCAGTGAATCCGTGGCAGGACGAGGAACAGATACGCAGTATTTT.

The chain is built from TRBV4-1 and TRBJ2-7; D uncertain. Trimming pared 2 bases from V and 1 base from J, leaving 12 bases between. CDR1 is MGHRA and CDR2 is YSYEKL in the germline V gene. The CDR3 consists of 15 residues. CDR3 sequence: CASSQQAPGSYEQYF. The CDR3 DNA sequence: TGCGCCAGCAGCCAACAGGCCCCTGGATCCTACGAGCAGTACTTC.

The genes are TRBV10-3 and TRBJ1-1; no firm D call. V lost 2 bases and J 0 bases, leaving 7 bases between the germline ends. Germline lookup yields CDR1 ENHRY and CDR2 SYGVKD. CDR3 size: 14 residues. The CDR3 DNA reads TGTGCCATCAGTGAGGCGGGGTTGAACACTGAAGCTTTCTTT. Amino acid sequence: CAISEAGLNTEAFF.

CDR3 residues: CAMTDNTEAFF. The DNA of the CDR3 is TGTGCCATGACCGATAACACTGAAGCTTTCTTT. V gene TRBV6-1 combines with J gene TRBJ1-1; D is undetermined. CDR1 is MNHNS and CDR2 is SASEGT in the germline V gene. The V and J ends lost 10 bases and 2 bases respectively, with 8 bases between them. The CDR3 runs to 11 residues.

The V call is TRBV15, the J call TRBJ2-1; 10 nucleotides align to TRBD1. Unmatched junction bases numbered 15, after V lost 4 bases and J lost 6 bases. Germline CDR1 reads LNHNV; CDR2 reads YYDKDF (reference sequence). The CDR3 covers 18 residues. This chain's CDR3 is CATSITIGGQGRRNEQFF. In DNA form, the CDR3 reads TGTGCCACCAGCATAACCATCGGGGGACAGGGGAGGCGCAATGAGCAGTTCTTC.

As regards this clone: The same CDR3 is also encoded by other DNA sequences in this sample. The chain links TRBV27 to TRBJ1-3, with 8 bases lining up with TRBD1. Per germline, CDR1 MNHEY and CDR2 SMNVEV (reference sequence). The V and J ends lost 3 bases and 4 bases, in that order; junction bases with no gene match: 2. The CDR3 is made up of 14 amino acids. The CDR3 DNA sequence: TGTGCCAGCAGTTTGCGACAGGGGGGAAACACCATATATTTT. It encodes CASSLRQGGNTIYF.

This sequence joins TRBV7-6 and TRBJ2-2; a possible D gene is TRBD2 (5 bases). The CDR3 is 16 amino acids. V was clipped by 3 bases and J by 4 bases, with 15 bases between them. Germline CDR1 is SGHVS and CDR2 is FNYEAQ. CDR3 DNA sequence: TGTGCCAGCAGCTTCACGCCCCGGGGTGGCACCGGGGAGCTGTTTTTT. Its translation is CASSFTPRGGTGELFF.

The chain couples TRBV19 to TRBJ1-1; weak D call: TRBD1 (6 bases). The germline V gene has CDR1 LNHDA and CDR2 SQIVND (reference sequence). The CDR3 loop spans 16 amino acids. V lost 2 bases to trimming and J lost 1 base, with 14 bases between them. Here the CDR3 DNA reads TGTGCCAGTAGTATAATGGGGGGGGCGCCGAACACTGAAGCTTTCTTT. Protein: CASSIMGGAPNTEAFF. Drawing the rest from reference TRBV19 and TRBJ1-1, the complete variable domain is DGGITQSPKYLFRKEGQNVTLSCEQNLNHDAMYWYRQDPGQGLRLIYYSQIVNDFQKGDIAEGYSVSREKKESFPLTVTSAQKNPTAFYLCASSIMGGAPNTEAFFGQGTRLTVV.

V and J are TRBV19 and TRBJ2-2, with 10 bases matching TRBD2. There are 16 residues in the CDR3. Unmatched junction bases numbered 4, after V lost 2 bases and J lost 4 bases. Germline V gene data show CDR1 as LNHDA and CDR2 as SQIVND (reference sequence). The CDR3 DNA follows: TGTGCCAGTAGTATAAGCGGGGGGGCCCTCACCGGGGAGCTGTTTTTT. Its translation is CASSISGGALTGELFF. Looking up the rest from reference TRBV19 and TRBJ2-2 gives the full variable domain: DGGITQSPKYLFRKEGQNVTLSCEQNLNHDAMYWYRQDPGQGLRLIYYSQIVNDFQKGDIAEGYSVSREKKESFPLTVTSAQKNPTAFYLCASSISGGALTGELFFGEGSRLTVL.

This clone was counted between two and nine times. J is TRBJ2-1 and V is TRBV29-1, with D tentatively TRBD2 (6 bases). V was shortened by 7 bases and J by 10 bases, with 14 bases between the two germline ends. This CDR3 region has 11 residues. CDR1 and CDR2 (germline): SQVTM, ANQGSEA. CDR3 in amino acids: CSGPWRGEQFF. For the CDR3, the DNA is TGCAGCGGGCCCTGGAGGGGCGAGCAGTTCTTC.

The chain uses TRBV10-3 and TRBJ2-7; the match to TRBD2 covers 12 bases. The V gene end was trimmed by 4 bases and the J gene end by 7 bases; junction bases not matched to a gene: 8. Germline V gene lookup returns CDR1 ENHRY and CDR2 SYGVKD. The CDR3 runs 15 residues. CDR3 bases: TGTGCCATCAGTGTTCTAGCGGGAGGGGAAAATGAGCAGTACTTC. Protein: CAISVLAGGENEQYF.